A selection of T cell receptor beta chains follows, all from one sample in a study of blood T cell repertoires in COVID-19. Clones were read by immunoSEQ multiplex PCR, and TCRdb kept only the in-frame ones, dropping some. There are fewer than 300,000 clones in the sample; about 85% occur only once, and 0.85% to 0.9% lies in the top ten. What was sequenced was peripheral blood. Receptors originate from a human donor with COVID-19, enrolled during active disease. The donor label of this sample is uncertain. CDR3s include the opening cysteine and the closing phenylalanine or tryptophan. A D gene is named only where the DNA matches it firmly. The size of a clone is reported for some rows only, either as once, few or many, or as a class for expanded clones.

clone size	V gene	J gene	D gene	CDR3 protein	CDR3 DNA
once	TRBV5-1	TRBJ2-7	TRBD1	CASSTGQTYEQYF	TGCGCCAGCAGCACGGGACAGACCTACGAGCAGTACTTC
NA	TRBV6-5	TRBJ1-2	TRBD1	CASIYAGGNSGYGYTF	TGTGCCAGCATTTACGCAGGGGGCAATTCTGGCTATGGCTACACCTTC
NA	TRBV5-5	TRBJ2-1	NA	CASSLPSSNEQFF	TGTGCCAGCAGCCTGCCTAGCTCCAATGAGCAGTTCTTC
NA	TRBV29-1	TRBJ1-4	NA	CSVSRGNEKLFF	TGCAGCGTTTCCCGGGGGAATGAAAAACTGTTTTTT
NA	TRBV19	TRBJ1-4	NA	CASSTRTAATNEKLFF	TGTGCCAGTAGTACCAGGACAGCTGCAACTAATGAAAAACTGTTTTTT
few	TRBV10-3	TRBJ1-5	TRBD1	CAISAGGQGDQPQHF	TGTGCCATCAGTGCAGGAGGACAGGGGGATCAGCCCCAGCATTTT
NA	TRBV11-2	TRBJ2-2	NA	CASSLVPSGTGELFF	TGTGCCAGCAGCTTAGTCCCCTCCGGGACCGGGGAGCTGTTTTTT
NA	TRBV7-9	TRBJ2-1	NA	CASSLEMGASTEQFF	TGTGCCAGCAGCTTAGAAATGGGGGCTAGCACCGAGCAGTTCTTC
NA	TRBV7-3	TRBJ2-1	TRBD1	CASSPDRGGGNEQFF	TGTGCCAGCAGCCCGGACAGGGGAGGGGGGAATGAGCAGTTCTTC
NA	TRBV27	TRBJ1-5	TRBD1	CASSPPPQGDQPQHF	TGTGCCAGCAGTCCGCCCCCGCAGGGGGATCAGCCCCAGCATTTT
NA	TRBV6-2/TRBV6-3	TRBJ1-4	NA	CASSYGGTEGEKLFF	TGTGCCAGCAGTTACGGCGGGACCGAGGGTGAAAAACTGTTTTTT
NA	TRBV7-2	TRBJ2-3	TRBD2	CASSSGLGREVRDTQYF	TGTGCCAGCAGCTCGGGCCTGGGTCGGGAGGTCAGAGATACGCAGTATTTT
few	TRBV21-1	TRBJ2-2	NA	CASIPGELFF	TGTGCCTCTATCCCCGGGGAGCTGTTTTTT
NA	TRBV24-1	TRBJ2-2	TRBD1	CATSDAQGATNTGELFF	TGTGCCACCAGTGATGCACAGGGGGCGACTAACACCGGGGAGCTGTTTTTT
NA	TRBV9	TRBJ2-7	NA	CASSIAGGRSYEQYF	TGTGCCAGCAGCATCGCCGGTGGGAGGTCCTACGAGCAGTACTTC
once	TRBV28	TRBJ1-5	NA	CATARGNQPQHF	TGTGCCACCGCACGGGGCAATCAGCCCCAGCATTTT